Following are 22 T cell receptor beta chains from one sample sequenced in a study of cytomegalovirus exposure and HLA in healthy donors. This PCR relied on a set of 60 Vbeta primers and 13 Jbeta primers. Here immunoSEQ multiplex PCR was the method, and the copy in TCRdb shows in-frame clones only, minus some. The profile shows tens of thousands of clones, roughly 76% of them singletons. Material for sequencing was PBMCs. All receptors derive from a woman aged 30 to 39 in good health and CMV-seronegative.

This chain links TRBV5-1 with TRBJ2-7; 9 bases are a match to TRBD2. Germline V gene lookup returns CDR1 SGHRS and CDR2 YFSETQ. The CDR3 totals 14 residues. The V gene end was trimmed by 2 bases and the J gene end by 0 bases; junction bases not matched to a gene: 0. The CDR3 nucleotides are TGCGCCAGCAGCTTTAGCGGGAGCTCCTACGAGCAGTACTTC. Its translation is CASSFSGSSYEQYF.

This rearrangement joins TRBV11-2 to TRBJ2-1; 7 bases map to TRBD2. Germline CDR1 reads SGHAT; CDR2 reads FQNNGV. V lost 1 base and J lost 12; bases outside the gene matches: 18. This CDR3 is built from 17 residues. The CDR3 spells CASSLGRTSGVLVGQFF. For the CDR3, the DNA is TGTGCCAGCAGCTTAGGCCGGACAAGCGGGGTTTTAGTTGGGCAGTTCTTC.

The chain uses TRBV12-5 and TRBJ2-1; 11 bases line up with TRBD2. V dropped 5 bases and J dropped 0; count of bases not matched to a gene: 3. The CDR3 length is 16 residues. Germline CDR1 LGHNT, CDR2 FRNRAP. The CDR3 sequence is CASGRTSGSSYNEQFF. DNA for the CDR3: TGTGCTAGTGGTCGAACTAGCGGGAGCTCCTACAATGAGCAGTTCTTC.

This chain uses TRBV19 with TRBJ1-1; 8 nucleotides line up with TRBD1. J lost 3 bases, V lost 7 bases, and 13 bases had no gene match. The CDR3 covers 16 residues. Germline assignment: CDR1 LNHDA and CDR2 SQIVND (reference sequence). CDR3 protein: CASTDPDREFYTEAFF. The DNA of the CDR3 is TGTGCCAGTACCGACCCGGACAGGGAGTTTTACACTGAAGCTTTCTTT.

The J gene is TRBJ2-5, the V gene TRBV29-1; TRBD1 might be the D (6 bases). With 4 bases removed from V and 5 bases from J, the gap between germline ends came to 17 bases. Germline CDR1 SQVTM, CDR2 ANQGSEA. CDR3 length equals 14 residues. The CDR3 DNA reads as TGCAGCGTTGGGGCCCTACAGGGTTGGGAGACCCAGTACTTC. Amino acids: CSVGALQGWETQYF.

This chain uses TRBV2 with TRBJ1-5, with D possibly matching TRBD1 (6 bases). V was trimmed by 6 bases and J by 5 bases, leaving 8 bases between them. The germline gives CDR1 SNHLY, CDR2 FYNNEI. The CDR3 is made up of 12 amino acids. DNA for the CDR3: TGTGCCAGCAGCGCAGGGGATCAGCCCCAGCATTTT. It codes for CASSAGDQPQHF.

The rearrangement joins TRBV6-4 to TRBJ2-5; TRBD2 matches 8 bases. Looked up from germline, CDR1 is MRHNA and CDR2 is SNTAGT. With V trimmed by 0 bases and J by 3 bases, 12 bases remained unmatched. The CDR3 is 18 amino acids. CDR3 sequence: CASSDSISSGSAEETQYF. CDR3 bases: TGTGCCAGCAGTGACTCGATATCGAGCGGGAGCGCGGAAGAGACCCAGTACTTC.

The J gene is TRBJ1-2, the V gene TRBV11-2; 7 nucleotides line up with TRBD1. CDR3 size: 15 residues. Germline CDR1 is SGHAT and CDR2 is FQNNGV. J gave up 4 bases and V 2 bases, and 7 bases lay outside the gene matches. The CDR3 nucleotides are TGTGCCAGCAGCTTAACCCCCAGGGGGGCCTATGGCTACACCTTC. It encodes CASSLTPRGAYGYTF. The full variable domain, rest sourced from reference TRBV11-2 and TRBJ1-2, is EAGVAQSPRYKIIEKRQSVAFWCNPISGHATLYWYQQILGQGPKLLIQFQNNGVVDDSQLPKDRFSAERLKGVDSTLKIQPAKLEDSAVYLCASSLTPRGAYGYTFGSGTRLTVV.

The CDR3 sequence is CASSITGQTNTEAFF. The DNA for the CDR3 is TGTGCCAGTAGTATTACGGGACAGACTAACACTGAAGCTTTCTTT. V gene TRBV19 combines with J gene TRBJ1-1, with 7 positions matching TRBD1. Per germline, CDR1 LNHDA and CDR2 SQIVND (reference sequence). The junction had 6 bases not matched to a gene; V was cut back by 3 bases and J by 2 bases. The CDR3 runs to 15 residues.

This rearrangement joins TRBV19 to TRBJ2-1; 7 nucleotides match TRBD2. Trimming cost V 1 base and J 15 bases; bases outside gene matches: 3. In germline, CDR1 is LNHDA, CDR2 SQIVND (reference sequence). The CDR3 consists of 11 residues. CDR3 sequence: CASSIGREGFF. In nucleotides, the CDR3 is TGTGCCAGTAGTATAGGCAGGGAGGGGTTCTTC.

The chain has TRBV30 and TRBJ1-6, with a tentative D call TRBD1 (5 bases). V gave up 3 bases and J gave up 5 bases, with 17 bases separating them. Germline V gives CDR1 GTSNPN, CDR2 SVGIG (reference sequence). The CDR3 is made up of 16 amino acids. CDR3: CAWRAPSQGNNSPLHF. The CDR3 nucleotides read TGTGCCTGGAGAGCACCCTCCCAGGGAAATAATTCACCCCTCCACTTT.

The V and J genes are TRBV30 and TRBJ2-3, with 8 nucleotides matching TRBD1. J gave up 4 bases and V 4 bases, and 10 bases lay outside the gene matches. This CDR3 comprises 15 residues. CDR1 is GTSNPN, CDR2 SVGIG, per germline (reference sequence). DNA for the CDR3: TGTGCCTGGAAGGGGACAGGATGGGGGCCAGATACGCAGTATTTT. Amino acids: CAWKGTGWGPDTQYF.

The sample holds a few counts of this clone. The chain recombines TRBV11-2 with TRBJ1-5, with unresolved D. This CDR3 has 13 amino acids. V lost 1 base, J lost 7 bases, and 8 bases lay in between. Germline assignment: CDR1 SGHAT and CDR2 FQNNGV. Written as DNA, the CDR3 is TGTGCCAGCAGCTTAGGTCCGGTGCAGCCCCAGCATTTT. It specifies CASSLGPVQPQHF. Full variable domain (rest looked up from reference TRBV11-2 and TRBJ1-5): EAGVAQSPRYKIIEKRQSVAFWCNPISGHATLYWYQQILGQGPKLLIQFQNNGVVDDSQLPKDRFSAERLKGVDSTLKIQPAKLEDSAVYLCASSLGPVQPQHFGDGTRLSIL.

In DNA, the CDR3 is TGTGCCAGCTCAGTGCAGGGGGGGAACACTGAAGCTTTCTTT. Translation gives CASSVQGGNTEAFF. This rearrangement joins TRBV18 to TRBJ1-1, with 7 bases aligning to TRBD1. CDR3 length equals 14 residues. Germline CDR1 and CDR2: KGHSH and LQKENI. V lost 5 bases and J lost 1; bases outside the gene matches: 4.

This rearrangement joins TRBV6-1 to TRBJ1-1; 8 bases match TRBD1. This CDR3 is built from 15 residues. J gave up 3 bases and V 5 bases, and 8 bases lay outside the gene matches. Germline-derived CDR1 and CDR2 are MNHNS and SASEGT. The CDR3 bases are TGTGCCAGCAGTTCTTGGACAGGGTTGGACACTGAAGCTTTCTTT. This encodes CASSSWTGLDTEAFF.

Comments on this clone: A read error may produce the germline difference seen at one junction end. The gene calls are TRBV7-9 and TRBJ2-7, with 7 bases matching TRBD1. Germline assignment: CDR1 SEHNR and CDR2 FQNEAQ (reference sequence). The CDR3 loop spans 13 amino acids. The CDR3 here is CSSSVGTVYEQYF. The DNA of the CDR3 is TGTTCCAGCAGCGTGGGGACAGTGTACGAGCAGTACTTC. The full variable domain, in which reference TRBV7-9 and TRBJ2-7 provide the parts outside the CDR3, is DTGVSQNPRHKITKRGQNVTFRCDPISEHNRLYWYRQTLGQGPEFLTYFQNEAQLEKSRLLSDRFSAERPKGSFSTLEIQRTEQGDSAMYLCSSSVGTVYEQYFGPGTRLTVT.

V usage is TRBV7-9 and J usage is TRBJ1-3; no firm D call. Looked up from germline, CDR1 is SEHNR and CDR2 is FQNEAQ (reference sequence). This CDR3 region has 13 residues. V was trimmed by 5 bases and J by 4 bases, leaving 9 bases between them. The CDR3 reads CASSPVLGNTIYF. In nucleotides, the CDR3 is TGTGCCAGCAGCCCCGTTTTAGGAAACACCATATATTTT.

The V call is TRBV5-4, the J call TRBJ2-7; a possible D gene is TRBD2 (5 bases). The germline V and J ends were trimmed by 4 bases and 2 bases, with 16 bases remaining between them. Looked up from germline, CDR1 is SGHNT and CDR2 is YYREEE (reference sequence). This CDR3 has 15 residues. CDR3 nucleotides: TGTGCCAGCAGCAGCGTAGGTAGAGCGGCCTACGAGCAGTACTTC. Protein sequence: CASSSVGRAAYEQYF.

This chain joins TRBV5-1 and TRBJ1-5, with D maybe TRBD1 (5 bases). The CDR3 spans 14 residues. V was shortened by 3 bases and J by 3 bases, with 10 bases between the two germline ends. Germline V gene sequence: CDR1 SGHRS, CDR2 YFSETQ. This chain's CDR3 is CASSWGVDNQPQHF. The CDR3 DNA reads as TGCGCCAGCAGCTGGGGCGTAGACAATCAGCCCCAGCATTTT. The full variable domain, with the rest looked up from reference TRBV5-1 and TRBJ1-5, is KAGVTQTPRYLIKTRGQQVTLSCSPISGHRSVSWYQQTPGQGLQFLFEYFSETQRNKGNFPGRFSGRQFSNSRSEMNVSTLELGDSALYLCASSWGVDNQPQHFGDGTRLSIL.

For the CDR3, the DNA is TGTGCCAGCAGTTATCTTTCCGGCAGGGGGGAGACCCAGTACTTC. It specifies CASSYLSGRGETQYF. The chain joins TRBV6-5 to TRBJ2-5; TRBD1 agrees at 7 bases. CDR1 is MNHEY, CDR2 SVGAGI, per germline. The CDR3 is 15 amino acids. V lost 3 bases and J lost 5; bases outside the gene matches: 9.

The V gene is TRBV30, the J gene TRBJ1-2; TRBD1 matches 8 bases. This CDR3 region has 12 residues. Trimming took 3 bases from V and 10 from J; bases not matched to a gene: 7. CDR1 GTSNPN and CDR2 SVGIG come from the germline V gene (reference sequence). The CDR3 is CAWSWDRRPYTF. CDR3 DNA sequence: TGTGCCTGGAGCTGGGACAGGAGGCCCTACACCTTC.

The sample holds a few counts of this clone. The rearrangement links TRBV4-2 to TRBJ2-7; 7 bases are a match to TRBD2. The CDR3 has 16 amino acids. CDR1 and CDR2 (germline): LGHNA, YNFKEQ. Trimming removed 4 bases from V and 7 bases from J; junction bases left unmatched: 16. The CDR3 region has the DNA TGTGCCAGCAGCCCAACGTGGGGGACTAAACCCCCTGAGCAGTACTTC. Its translation is CASSPTWGTKPPEQYF.